The next 8 T cell receptor beta chains were all read from a single sample in a study of CD8 T cells in ankylosing spondylitis. Notes on the study in general: A TCR beta motif made of several highly homologous variants seemed typical of ankylosing spondylitis blood.

No cognate antigen is known for these TCRs. TCRdb re-called the 5' RACE reads with MiXCR, one entry per CDR3 protein. This table holds 750,000 to 850,000 distinct CDR3 sequences, 10% to 15% found once. Sequenced: blood, either unsorted or a sorted T cell fraction (not recorded which). Receptor source: a male donor with ankylosing spondylitis.

Only a few counts were recorded for this clonotype. The CDR3 DNA follows: TGTGCCAGCAGCCCAGGGCCGGGATCGGATAATTCACCCCTCCACTTT. It codes for CASSPGPGSDNSPLHF. The rearrangement joins TRBV4-2 to TRBJ1-6, with D maybe TRBD1 (5 bases). The germline V gene encodes CDR1 LGHNA and CDR2 YNFKEQ. CDR3 length: 16 amino acids. The V gene lost 4 bases and the J gene lost 5 bases, with 15 bases spanning the gap.

This clonotype was seen a handful of times. This chain uses TRBV12-3 or TRBV12-4 with TRBJ2-5; D uncertain. V was cut by 7 bases and J by 5 bases, with 8 bases left in between. The CDR3 consists of 11 residues. CDR3 nucleotide sequence: TGTGCCAGCAAAACCCGGGAGACCCAGTACTTC. It codes for CASKTRETQYF.

This clonotype has just a few counts. The CDR3 DNA reads TGCAGTGCTACCCCGGGGCAGGGGAGCTATGGCTACACCTTC. Translating gives CSATPGQGSYGYTF. V usage is TRBV20-1 and J usage is TRBJ1-2; the D gene is possibly TRBD1 (6 bases). The CDR3 totals 14 residues. The germline V gene encodes CDR1 DFQATT and CDR2 SNEGSKA (reference sequence). The V end lost 4 bases, the J end lost 4 bases, and 16 bases lay between the germline ends.

The chain is built from TRBV4-3 and TRBJ2-5; a possible D gene is TRBD1 (7 bases). The CDR3 loop spans 14 amino acids. Germline lookup yields CDR1 LGHNA and CDR2 YSLEER. Trimming cost V 4 bases and J 4 bases, with 13 bases left between them. The CDR3 loop reads CASSPRGDRETQYF. In nucleotides, the CDR3 is TGCGCCAGCAGCCCCAGGGGGGATAGAGAGACCCAGTACTTC.

The chain combines TRBV10-3 with TRBJ1-1; 7 nucleotides line up with TRBD1. Trimming at V came to 5 bases and at J to 12 bases, leaving 9 bases not matched to a gene. CDR3 size: 12 residues. Germline V gene sequence: CDR1 ENHRY, CDR2 SYGVKD. CDR3: CAISSQGGASFF. Written as DNA, the CDR3 is TGTGCCATCAGTTCCCAGGGGGGCGCGTCTTTCTTT.

This clonotype was detected only a few times. The chain couples TRBV6-1 to TRBJ1-4; tentatively, D is TRBD1 (6 bases). V lost 6 bases and J lost 6, with 17 bases in between. The CDR3 has 15 amino acids. Per germline, CDR1 MNHNS and CDR2 SASEGT. Here the CDR3 DNA reads TGTGCCAGCAGAACTAACAGGGCCTGGGATGAAAAACTGTTTTTT. Translated: CASRTNRAWDEKLFF.

The rearrangement uses TRBV10-3 and TRBJ2-2, with 11 bases identical to TRBD1. The trim removed 7 bases at V and 6 bases at J, leaving 7 bases unmatched. The CDR3 spans 15 residues. Germline-derived CDR1 and CDR2 are ENHRY and SYGVKD. The CDR3 DNA is TGTGCCATCACCAGGGACAGGGGGGAATCCGGGGAGCTGTTTTTT. It specifies CAITRDRGESGELFF.

The V and J genes are TRBV5-1 and TRBJ1-2; a possible D gene is TRBD1 (5 bases). The CDR3 totals 13 residues. CDR1 is SGHRS, CDR2 YFSETQ, per germline. Trimming removed 9 bases from V and 8 bases from J, with 20 bases in between. This chain's CDR3 is CATSGAGTYGYTF. CDR3 sequence (DNA): TGCGCCACCTCCGGGGCTGGAACCTACGGCTACACCTTC.